Reported below is one T cell receptor beta chain. The antigen remains undetermined. The ends were cut back, 3 bases at V and 6 bases at J, with 20 bases in the middle. The CDR3 is made up of 16 amino acids. Germline V lookup: CDR1 LGHNA, CDR2 YSLEER. Indicated time point: week 35, safety follow-up. Each dose delivered 300 ug of mutant IDH1 20-mer peptide subcutaneously with imiquimod. The sample originates from a study of a mutant IDH1 vaccine in newly diagnosed glioma. Profiled with immunoSEQ multiplex PCR; TCRdb holds only in-frame clones, not every one. The data show around 60,000 clones, 80% to 90% seen once.

The rearrangement joins TRBV4-3 to TRBJ1-2; D is unclear. The clonotype comes from a man between 35 and 55 years old with glioma. The sequenced sample was PBMCs, obtained from a glioma patient whose treatment included an IDH1 peptide vaccine. The CDR3 region has the DNA TGCGCCAGCAGCCATGCTCTCGGGAGGAGGTCGGATGGCTACACCTTC. Its translation: CASSHALGRRSDGYTF.